Listed below are T cell receptor beta chains from one sample, sequenced in a study of blood T cell repertoires in COVID-19. Profiled with immunoSEQ multiplex PCR; TCRdb holds only in-frame clones, not every one. The sample yields roughly 350,000 clones, around 85% seen once. Sequenced sample: peripheral blood. These receptors came from a woman between 18 and 29 years old with acute or convalescent COVID-19. The CDR3 runs from the conserved cysteine through the conserved F or W. A D gene is named only where the DNA matches it firmly. Rows give clone size only sometimes, using once, few, many, or a class for an expanded clone.

J gene	V gene	D gene	clone size	CDR3 DNA	CDR3 protein
TRBJ1-6	TRBV27	.	.	TGTGCCAGCAGTAAACGGTTGGCGGACTTCAGCTCCTATAATTCACCCCTCCACTTT	CASSKRLADFSSYNSPLHF
TRBJ2-1	TRBV5-1	.	.	TGCGCCAGCAGCTTGGAGGACAGATACAATGAGCAGTTCTTC	CASSLEDRYNEQFF
TRBJ1-1	TRBV30	.	.	TGTGCCTGGGGTCATATAGCGAACACTGAAGCTTTCTTT	CAWGHIANTEAFF
TRBJ1-1	TRBV6-1	.	.	TGTGCCAGCAGTGAAGCCCGACAGACCAACACTGAAGCTTTCTTT	CASSEARQTNTEAFF
TRBJ1-2	TRBV5-4	TRBD1	.	TGTGCCAGCAGCCCCGGACAGGTCTTC	CASSPGQVF
TRBJ1-2	TRBV5-6	TRBD1	.	TGTGCCAGCAGCTTAGACAGGGGAAGGGTCGACTACACCTTC	CASSLDRGRVDYTF
TRBJ2-7	TRBV9	.	once	TGTGCCAGCAGCGTCCAAGCGGAACCAACCTACGAGCAGTACTTC	CASSVQAEPTYEQYF
TRBJ1-1	TRBV5-6	.	.	TGTGCCAGCAGCGAGGTTCCCATAAGCACTGAAGCTTTCTTT	CASSEVPISTEAFF
TRBJ2-4	TRBV5-1	TRBD1	.	TGCGCCAGCAGCGTGGGACAGGGGATGGCCATTCAGTACTTC	CASSVGQGMAIQYF
TRBJ2-2	TRBV10-1	TRBD2	.	TGCGCCAGCAGTGACCCGGGACTAGCGGGTACAGGGGAGCTGTTTTTT	CASSDPGLAGTGELFF
TRBJ1-2	TRBV6-5	TRBD1	.	TGTGCCAGCAGACCCGGGACAGGGGATGGCTACACCTTC	CASRPGTGDGYTF
TRBJ1-2	TRBV7-3	TRBD1	few	TGTGCCAGCAGCTTAGGGACAGCGAACCTCTATGGCTACACCTTC	CASSLGTANLYGYTF
TRBJ2-3	TRBV2	TRBD2	.	TGTGCCAGCAGTGGATTTAGCGGGATAGACACAGATACGCAGTATTTT	CASSGFSGIDTDTQYF
TRBJ2-1	TRBV12-3/TRBV12-4	.	.	TGTGCCAGCAGTCTTAGCAGCAATGAGCAGTTCTTC	CASSLSSNEQFF
TRBJ1-1	TRBV5-1	.	.	TGCGCCAGCAGCTTTGACGGGGACACTGAAGCTTTCTTT	CASSFDGDTEAFF
TRBJ2-5	TRBV2	TRBD1	.	TGTGCCAGTTATGGGACAGGCGACCAAGAGACCCAGTACTTC	CASYGTGDQETQYF
TRBJ1-2	TRBV19	.	.	TGTGCCAGTAGTATAGATGTTGGGCAGGGGACCCTCGGGGGCTACACCTTC	CASSIDVGQGTLGGYTF
TRBJ2-7	TRBV6-5	TRBD1	.	TGTGCCAGCAGTCCGACAGGGGGGAACAACGAGCAGTACTTC	CASSPTGGNNEQYF
TRBJ1-5	TRBV6-1	TRBD1	.	TGTGCCAGCAGTGATAGGGGACAGGGCAATCAGCCCCAGCATTTT	CASSDRGQGNQPQHF
TRBJ2-7	TRBV5-1	TRBD1	.	TGCGCCAGCAGCTTAGAGGGACAGGGCAGTAACGAGCAGTACTTC	CASSLEGQGSNEQYF
TRBJ2-1	TRBV2	.	.	TGTGCCAGCAGCGAACGGGGGAGCTCCTACAATGAGCAGTTCTTC	CASSERGSSYNEQFF
TRBJ2-6	TRBV21-1	.	.	TGTGCCAGCAGCAGGGGACTGGGGGGGGTCTCCTCTGGGGCCAACGTCCTGACTTTC	CASSRGLGGVSSGANVLTF
TRBJ1-2	TRBV14	TRBD1	.	TGTGCCAGCAGCCAAGATTCAGGGGGCGGCTACACCTTC	CASSQDSGGGYTF
TRBJ2-7	TRBV14	TRBD1	.	TGTGCCAGCAGCCGGGACAGGGATGTTTACGAGCAGTACTTC	CASSRDRDVYEQYF
TRBJ2-7	TRBV5-5	TRBD2	once	TGTGCCAGCAGCTTACGGCTCGGGGGACTAGCCTACGAGCAGTACTTC	CASSLRLGGLAYEQYF
TRBJ1-1	TRBV19	.	once	TGTGCCAGTAGTCTACAGGGGAACACTGAAGCTTTCTTT	CASSLQGNTEAFF
TRBJ2-1	TRBV6-5	.	.	TGTGCCAGCAGTTACTCGCGCAGGGGCTCCTACAATGAGCAGTTCTTC	CASSYSRRGSYNEQFF
TRBJ2-7	TRBV4-1	.	.	TGCGCCAGCAGCCAAGACCGGGGGTCCTACGAGCAGTACTTC	CASSQDRGSYEQYF
TRBJ2-5	TRBV5-1	TRBD1	.	TGCGCCAGCAGCTTGGGGACAGGGAAAGAGACCCAGTACTTC	CASSLGTGKETQYF
TRBJ2-1	TRBV7-9	.	.	TGTGCCAGCAGCTCCAGGGGTGAGCAGTTCTTC	CASSSRGEQFF
TRBJ2-1	TRBV19	TRBD2	.	TGTGCCAGTAGTATGCGACTAGCGGGAGTTCGCGAGCAGTTCTTC	CASSMRLAGVREQFF